What follows describes a single T cell receptor beta chain. Antigen: not known. Method: immunoSEQ multiplex PCR; TCRdb's copy keeps in-frame clones and lacks some. The sample includes around 71,000 clones, about 65% seen only once; the top ten take under 4.5%. This record belongs to a study of vaccination effects on CD4 cells after COVID-19. As for the study in general: Either the BNT162b2 or mRNA-1273 vaccine was given to participants in two doses.

Study-wide findings and caveats: Clones that were induced by infection or by vaccine showed marked contraction late after vaccination. Within healthy vaccinees, only 1 of 255 vaccine-induced clones displayed cross-reactivity with common cold coronaviruses.

Antigen-specific CD4+ T cells were expanded (with viral peptide pools) by the ViraFEST assay ahead of sequencing. A 10-day culture period preceded the isolation of CD4+ T cells. Neither prior SARS-CoV-2 infection nor positive nucleocapsid antibodies were present in the vaccine recipients. Culturing of some 2 million PBMC per well took place with about 10 IU/ml IL-2 and around 10 ug/ml peptides. The V segment lost 5 bases and the J segment 4 bases; nucleotides outside the gene matches: 10. Germline lookup yields CDR1 SGHTA and CDR2 FQGTGA. CDR3 length: 16 residues. This TCR was sampled from a human donor who received a COVID-19 vaccine. The chain couples TRBV7-3 to TRBJ2-3; TRBD2 matches at 9 bases. The sample consisted of CD4+ T cells from PBMCs cultured with HCoV-OC43 spike peptides, taken before COVID-19 vaccination. Subset specified: HCoV-OC43 spike overlapping peptide pool stimulation. The CDR3 coding sequence is TGTGCCAGCAGCCTGTCGCGGGGGGGCCCCGCAGATACGCAGTATTTT. Its protein product is CASSLSRGGPADTQYF.